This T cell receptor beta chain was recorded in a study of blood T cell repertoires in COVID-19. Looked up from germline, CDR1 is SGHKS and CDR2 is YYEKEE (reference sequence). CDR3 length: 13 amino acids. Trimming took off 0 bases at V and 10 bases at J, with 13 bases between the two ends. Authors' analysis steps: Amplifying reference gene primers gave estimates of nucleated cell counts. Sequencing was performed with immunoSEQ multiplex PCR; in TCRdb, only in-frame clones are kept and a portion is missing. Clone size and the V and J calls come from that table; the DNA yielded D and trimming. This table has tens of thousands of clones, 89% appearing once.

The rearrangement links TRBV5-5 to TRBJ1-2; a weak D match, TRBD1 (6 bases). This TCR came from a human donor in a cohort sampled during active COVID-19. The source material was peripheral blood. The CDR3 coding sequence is TGTGCCAGCAGCTTGGTACCAGGGGATTCCTACACCTTC. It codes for CASSLVPGDSYTF.